Each of the 20 T cell receptor beta chains below was sequenced from the same sample in a study of blood T cell repertoires in COVID-19. The repertoire was sequenced with immunoSEQ multiplex PCR; TCRdb's copy has only in-frame clones and lacks some. The sample holds some 130,000 clones, roughly four fifths seen once. Material: PBMCs or T cells enriched from blood (not recorded which). The receptors derive from a man under 40 who had recovered from COVID-19.

The chain recombines TRBV9 with TRBJ1-2, with TRBD1 matching over 7 bases. The V segment lost 2 bases and the J segment 7 bases; nucleotides outside the gene matches: 14. Germline loops: CDR1 SGDLS, CDR2 YYNGEE. The CDR3 totals 16 residues. CDR3 nucleotides: TGTGCCAGCAGCGTGAACCCCGACAGGGAAGTAGTTGGCTACACCTTC. Its protein is CASSVNPDREVVGYTF.

The rearrangement joins TRBV25-1 to TRBJ1-1; 9 bases align to TRBD1. Unmatched junction bases numbered 6, after V lost 8 bases and J lost 5 bases. The CDR3 length is 13 residues. Germline assignment: CDR1 MGHDK and CDR2 SYGVNS. This chain's CDR3 is CASGGQGFTEAFF. As DNA, the CDR3 is TGTGCCAGCGGAGGACAGGGGTTTACTGAAGCTTTCTTT.

The rearrangement uses TRBV2 and TRBJ2-3, with D possibly matching TRBD2 (6 bases). CDR1 SNHLY and CDR2 FYNNEI come from the germline V gene. The length of the CDR3 is 14 residues. V lost 3 bases to trimming and J lost 0 bases, with 7 bases between them. As DNA, the CDR3 is TGTGCCAGCAGTGAGGGACTGAGCACAGATACGCAGTATTTT. This translates into CASSEGLSTDTQYF.

The chain is built from TRBV5-1 and TRBJ1-2; 11 positions agree with TRBD1. The germline CDR1 and CDR2 sequences are SGHRS and YFSETQ. With V trimmed by 2 bases and J by 6 bases, 3 bases remained unmatched. The CDR3 has 14 residues. The CDR3 here is CASSLRTGGHGYTF. The CDR3 DNA reads TGCGCCAGCAGCTTAAGGACAGGGGGCCATGGCTACACCTTC.

This clone was recorded only once. The chain recombines TRBV3-1 (or the pseudogene TRBV3-2) with TRBJ2-1, with a possible D match to TRBD2 (5 bases). Germline CDR1 LGHDT, CDR2 YNNKEL (reference sequence). The ends were cut back, 5 bases at V and 0 bases at J, with 8 bases in the middle. This CDR3 spans 14 amino acids. This CDR3 reads CASSNGVSYNEQFF. The CDR3 bases are TGTGCCAGCAGCAACGGGGTCTCCTACAATGAGCAGTTCTTC.

The chain is built from TRBV19 and TRBJ1-2; TRBD1 aligns across 8 bases. The junction had 12 bases not matched to a gene; V was cut back by 7 bases and J by 8 bases. CDR3 length: 14 amino acids. Germline assignment: CDR1 LNHDA and CDR2 SQIVND (reference sequence). The CDR3, as DNA: TGTGCCAGTACCTCCGGACAGGGACTGATGGGCTACACCTTC. Residues: CASTSGQGLMGYTF. The full variable domain, with the rest looked up from reference TRBV19 and TRBJ1-2, is DGGITQSPKYLFRKEGQNVTLSCEQNLNHDAMYWYRQDPGQGLRLIYYSQIVNDFQKGDIAEGYSVSREKKESFPLTVTSAQKNPTAFYLCASTSGQGLMGYTFGSGTRLTVV.

The chain has TRBV4-1 and TRBJ1-1; 8 positions match TRBD1. J was trimmed by 2 bases and V by 0 bases; bases with no gene match: 5. Germline lookup yields CDR1 MGHRA and CDR2 YSYEKL. This CDR3 contains 16 residues. CDR3 sequence (DNA): TGCGCCAGCAGCCAAGATAAGACAGGGGCCAACACTGAAGCTTTCTTT. As protein: CASSQDKTGANTEAFF.

This sequence joins TRBV5-8 and TRBJ1-1, with 7 bases fitting TRBD1. V was clipped by 3 bases and J by 2 bases; unmatched bases: 10. Germline loops: CDR1 SGHTS, CDR2 YDEGEE. The length of the CDR3 is 16 residues. CDR3 DNA: TGTGCCAGCAGCTCGACAGGGCTTGGGGAAAACACTGAAGCTTTCTTT. This encodes CASSSTGLGENTEAFF.

The V and J genes are TRBV19 and TRBJ1-5, with D hard to call. The CDR3 sequence is 10 residues long. V was pared by 11 bases and J by 6 bases, with 8 bases between. Germline values: CDR1 LNHDA, CDR2 SQIVND (reference sequence). The chain's CDR3 is CAAGSQPQHF. The CDR3 nucleotides are TGTGCCGCGGGGAGTCAGCCCCAGCATTTT.

V usage is TRBV25-1 and J usage is TRBJ1-5, with 7 bases lining up with TRBD1. V dropped 1 base and J dropped 2; count of bases not matched to a gene: 5. Germline V lookup: CDR1 MGHDK, CDR2 SYGVNS. The CDR3 sequence is 16 residues long. CDR3 DNA: TGTGCCAGCAGTGAATCCGACAGGGCGGGCAATCAGCCCCAGCATTTT. It encodes CASSESDRAGNQPQHF.

V usage is TRBV18 and J usage is TRBJ2-7; 9 positions agree with TRBD1. This CDR3 contains 15 residues. Per germline, CDR1 KGHSH and CDR2 LQKENI. V dropped 3 bases and J dropped 7; count of bases not matched to a gene: 10. The CDR3 sequence is CASSPNSGTGLEQYF. The CDR3 nucleotides are TGTGCCAGCTCACCGAATTCTGGGACAGGGCTTGAGCAGTACTTC.

Here the CDR3 DNA reads TGCGCCAGCAGCCAGGAAAGACCCAATGAGCAGTTCTTC. It translates to CASSQERPNEQFF. The rearrangement joins TRBV5-1 to TRBJ2-1; no reliable D call. The CDR3 is made up of 13 amino acids. Germline-derived CDR1 and CDR2 are SGHRS and YFSETQ. V was trimmed by 4 bases and J by 6 bases, leaving 11 bases between them.

V usage is TRBV2 and J usage is TRBJ1-6; 7 nucleotides align to TRBD1. The CDR3 has 13 residues. Germline V lookup: CDR1 SNHLY, CDR2 FYNNEI. The J segment lost 7 bases and the V segment lost 11 bases, leaving 8 bases of the junction unmatched. The DNA for the CDR3 is TGTGCCGACCGGGACAGAGAGAATTCACCCCTCCACTTT. Its protein product is CADRDRENSPLHF.

This clone was picked up one time. The chain links TRBV9 to TRBJ2-7; 9 nucleotides match TRBD2. Germline lookup yields CDR1 SGDLS and CDR2 YYNGEE. V was pared by 0 bases and J by 4 bases, with 5 bases of the junction left unmatched. This CDR3 contains 15 residues. DNA of the CDR3: TGTGCCAGCAGCGTAGGAGGCGGGGGGGTTTACGAGCAGTACTTC. Translating it yields CASSVGGGGVYEQYF.

The J gene is TRBJ1-2, the V gene TRBV19; a weak D match, TRBD1 (5 bases). Germline values: CDR1 LNHDA, CDR2 SQIVND (reference sequence). The CDR3 is 14 amino acids. Trimming cost V 3 bases and J 5 bases, with 13 bases left between them. The CDR3 region is CASSIDLEGYGYTF. CDR3 coding DNA: TGTGCCAGTAGTATTGACTTGGAGGGGTATGGCTACACCTTC.

This clone showed up just a few times. This rearrangement joins TRBV5-4 to TRBJ2-1, with no clear D. Germline V gene data show CDR1 as SGHNT and CDR2 as YYREEE (reference sequence). The V gene lost 0 bases and the J gene lost 0 bases, with 7 bases spanning the gap. The CDR3 is made up of 15 amino acids. CDR3 sequence: CASSLGASSYNEQFF. The CDR3 bases are TGTGCCAGCAGCTTGGGGGCCAGCTCCTACAATGAGCAGTTCTTC.

The rearrangement joins TRBV25-1 to TRBJ1-2, with TRBD1 identical over 7 bases. The CDR3 runs 14 residues. Per germline, CDR1 MGHDK and CDR2 SYGVNS. With 4 bases clipped from V and 3 bases from J, the junction kept 5 bases outside the gene matches. For the CDR3, the DNA is TGTGCCAGCAGTGGTAGGGACAGCGACTATGGCTACACCTTC. Translation: CASSGRDSDYGYTF.

This chain connects TRBV30 to TRBJ2-1, with 10 bases that match TRBD2. J was trimmed by 11 bases and V by 4 bases; bases with no gene match: 17. The CDR3 consists of 16 residues. Germline CDR1 reads GTSNPN; CDR2 reads SVGIG (reference sequence). CDR3 sequence (DNA): TGTGCCTGGATACCCGGGCTAGCGGGAGAGGGAGCTAAGCAGTTCTTC. Translated: CAWIPGLAGEGAKQFF.

The genes are TRBV28 and TRBJ2-1; D may be TRBD1 (6 bases). V shed 6 bases and J shed 10 bases, with 16 bases lying between them. The CDR3 consists of 13 residues. Germline V gene data show CDR1 as MDHEN and CDR2 as SYDVKM. The CDR3 here is CASRGAPRGEQFF. DNA for the CDR3: TGTGCCAGCAGAGGAGCCCCCAGGGGCGAGCAGTTCTTC.

The rearrangement links TRBV24-1 to TRBJ2-2; 9 bases are shared with TRBD2. Germline V gene sequence: CDR1 KGHDR, CDR2 SFDVKD. The CDR3 runs 15 residues. After removal of 10 bases from V and 4 bases from J, the junction contained 9 bases not matched to a gene. The CDR3 sequence is CATSRAGGPTGELFF. As DNA, the CDR3 is TGTGCCACTTCTCGCGCGGGGGGGCCCACCGGGGAGCTGTTTTTT.